The 22 T cell receptor beta chains listed next were all sequenced from one sample in a study of blood T cell repertoires in COVID-19. Sequencing used immunoSEQ multiplex PCR; TCRdb keeps in-frame clones, though not all of them. The data hold approximately 150,000 clones, with around three quarters observed a single time. Material: peripheral blood. The receptors derive from a man in his sixties with acute or convalescent COVID-19.

This clone was observed a few times. This rearrangement joins TRBV12-5 to TRBJ1-5, with D uncertain. The CDR3 totals 13 residues. The V gene's germline CDR1 is LGHNT and CDR2 FRNRAP. The germline V and J ends were trimmed by 3 bases and 4 bases, with 7 bases remaining between them. CDR3 amino acids: CASGFSGNQPQHF. CDR3 nucleotide sequence: TGTGCTAGTGGTTTCTCCGGGAATCAGCCCCAGCATTTT.

This chain uses TRBV10-3 with TRBJ1-5; D might be TRBD1 (5 bases). The CDR3 spans 15 residues. The germline V gene has CDR1 ENHRY and CDR2 SYGVKD. Trimming took off 4 bases at V and 0 bases at J, with 10 bases between the two ends. DNA of the CDR3: TGTGCCATCAGTGTGGGCAGGGATAGCAATCAGCCCCAGCATTTT. Translating it yields CAISVGRDSNQPQHF.

The chain couples TRBV5-1 to TRBJ1-2, with a weak D call TRBD1 (5 bases). This CDR3 is built from 14 residues. Germline CDR1 and CDR2: SGHRS and YFSETQ. Trimming removed 0 bases from V and 4 bases from J, with 10 bases in between. CDR3 sequence reads: CASSLAPGPYGYTF. CDR3 nucleotide sequence: TGCGCCAGCAGCTTGGCTCCAGGGCCCTATGGCTACACCTTC. Full variable domain (outside the CDR3, taken from reference TRBV5-1 and TRBJ1-2): KAGVTQTPRYLIKTRGQQVTLSCSPISGHRSVSWYQQTPGQGLQFLFEYFSETQRNKGNFPGRFSGRQFSNSRSEMNVSTLELGDSALYLCASSLAPGPYGYTFGSGTRLTVV.

The chain couples TRBV5-1 to TRBJ2-5; the match to TRBD1 covers 9 bases. The length of the CDR3 is 16 residues. Germline V gives CDR1 SGHRS, CDR2 YFSETQ. V dropped 0 bases and J dropped 5; count of bases not matched to a gene: 8. The chain's CDR3 is CASSLEATGGKETQYF. DNA for the CDR3: TGCGCCAGCAGCTTGGAAGCGACAGGGGGGAAGGAGACCCAGTACTTC.

A few counts support this clone. The CDR3 DNA follows: TGTGCCAGCAGTTTACTAGCGGGAGTGCCACAGAGCTCCTACGAGCAGTACTTC. It translates to CASSLLAGVPQSSYEQYF. The V gene is TRBV28, the J gene TRBJ2-7; 10 nucleotides agree with TRBD2. Trimming at V came to 2 bases and at J to 0 bases, leaving 10 bases not matched to a gene. The CDR3 is 18 amino acids. Per the germline V gene, CDR1 is MDHEN and CDR2 is SYDVKM. Complete variable domain (other parts from reference TRBV28 and TRBJ2-7): DVKVTQSSRYLVKRTGEKVFLECVQDMDHENMFWYRQDPGLGLRLIYFSYDVKMKEKGDIPEGYSVSREKKERFSLILESASTNQTSMYLCASSLLAGVPQSSYEQYFGPGTRLTVT.

The chain has TRBV6-5 and TRBJ1-1, with D possibly TRBD1 on 5 matching bases. The CDR3 runs to 14 residues. V dropped 6 bases and J dropped 3 bases, with 14 bases sitting between them. Germline V CDR1 and CDR2: MNHEY, SVGAGI. The CDR3 sequence: CASSRTRLDTEAFF. The CDR3 bases are TGTGCCAGCAGCAGGACACGGTTGGACACTGAAGCTTTCTTT.

The chain carries TRBV5-1 and TRBJ1-4; D is perhaps TRBD1 (6 bases). Trimming took off 4 bases at V and 7 bases at J, with 17 bases between the two ends. The CDR3 consists of 15 residues. From germline, CDR1 is SGHRS and CDR2 YFSETQ. The CDR3 here is CASSEQGRNGEKLFF. The CDR3 DNA sequence: TGCGCCAGCAGCGAGCAGGGGCGAAATGGTGAAAAACTGTTTTTT.

This clone is a singleton in its sample. The J gene is TRBJ2-1, the V gene TRBV3-1 (or the pseudogene TRBV3-2); 13 nucleotides agree with TRBD2. CDR3 length: 17 amino acids. The V gene end was trimmed by 2 bases and the J gene end by 9 bases; junction bases not matched to a gene: 10. From germline, CDR1 is LGHDT and CDR2 YNNKEL (reference sequence). This CDR3 reads CASSQYLRGLAGVEQFF. CDR3 in DNA: TGTGCCAGCAGCCAATACCTACGCGGACTAGCGGGAGTTGAGCAGTTCTTC.

A single count supports this clone. V gene TRBV19 combines with J gene TRBJ2-5, with TRBD1 identical over 9 bases. Trimming at V came to 4 bases and at J to 5 bases, leaving 11 bases not matched to a gene. Germline lookup yields CDR1 LNHDA and CDR2 SQIVND (reference sequence). The CDR3 sequence is 16 residues long. CDR3 sequence reads: CASSRPDRGLGETQYF. The CDR3 region has the DNA TGTGCCAGTAGTAGACCGGACAGGGGTCTGGGGGAGACCCAGTACTTC.

The table lists this clone with a count of one. The chain recombines TRBV27 with TRBJ2-7; 7 positions agree with TRBD1. The CDR3 has 14 amino acids. Germline assignment: CDR1 MNHEY and CDR2 SMNVEV (reference sequence). V lost 4 bases and J lost 3; bases outside the gene matches: 6. The CDR3: CASSSTGAIYEQYF. Written as DNA, the CDR3 is TGTGCCAGCAGTTCCACAGGGGCCATCTACGAGCAGTACTTC.

This clone was counted only a few times. This chain connects TRBV24-1 to TRBJ2-5; TRBD2 agrees at 10 bases. Losses at the gene ends were 3 bases for V and 1 base for J; bases not matched to a gene: 4. The CDR3 is 16 residues long. Per germline, CDR1 KGHDR and CDR2 SFDVKD. The CDR3 loop is CATSDLAGDFQETQYF. The CDR3 bases are TGTGCCACCAGTGATCTAGCGGGAGATTTCCAAGAGACCCAGTACTTC.

The chain is built from TRBV11-2 and TRBJ2-1; TRBD2 matches at 11 bases. The CDR3 length is 16 residues. Germline V gene lookup returns CDR1 SGHAT and CDR2 FQNNGV. The junction had 9 bases not matched to a gene; V was cut back by 4 bases and J by 7 bases. The DNA for the CDR3 is TGTGCCAGCAGCTCGCCGACTAGCGGGATGGGTAATGAGCAGTTCTTC. Encoded protein: CASSSPTSGMGNEQFF.

This chain joins TRBV28 and TRBJ2-7, with TRBD2 matching 10 bases. Germline lookup yields CDR1 MDHEN and CDR2 SYDVKM. Unmatched junction bases numbered 13, after V lost 10 bases and J lost 4 bases. The CDR3 is 15 amino acids. CDR3 sequence: CATSFPSSGSYEQYF. The DNA of the CDR3 is TGTGCCACTTCGTTCCCCTCTAGCGGGAGTTACGAGCAGTACTTC.

The chain links TRBV18 to TRBJ1-2, with 10 bases identical to TRBD1. This CDR3 comprises 14 residues. Germline CDR1 and CDR2: KGHSH and LQKENI. The V segment lost 6 bases and the J segment 8 bases; nucleotides outside the gene matches: 9. The chain's CDR3 is CASSVDRGSGGYTF. The CDR3 coding sequence is TGTGCCAGCTCCGTGGACAGGGGGTCCGGGGGCTACACCTTC. The entire variable domain, with the rest obtained from reference TRBV18 and TRBJ1-2, is as follows: NAGVMQNPRHLVRRRGQEARLRCSPMKGHSHVYWYRQLPEEGLKFMVYLQKENIIDESGMPKERFSAEFPKEGPSILRIQQVVRGDSAAYFCASSVDRGSGGYTFGSGTRLTVV.

The chain links TRBV11-3 to TRBJ2-3; 12 positions match TRBD2. CDR3 size: 15 residues. V shed 5 bases, J shed 7 bases, and the junction held 7 bases outside the gene matches. CDR1 and CDR2 from the germline V gene are SGHNT and YENEEA. CDR3 DNA: TGTGCCAGCAGCCCGACTAGCGGGAGTTTGTATACGCAGTATTTT. This codes for CASSPTSGSLYTQYF.

The rearrangement joins TRBV7-6 to TRBJ1-5; perhaps TRBD1 as D (6 bases). There are 14 residues in the CDR3. Germline CDR1 is SGHVS and CDR2 is FNYEAQ. The V gene lost 5 bases and the J gene lost 4 bases, with 12 bases spanning the gap. CDR3 protein: CASSPGTRNQPQHF. CDR3 nucleotide sequence: TGTGCCAGCAGCCCCGGGACACGAAATCAGCCCCAGCATTTT.

The chain employs TRBV27 and TRBJ1-1, with TRBD1 matching 11 bases. Germline loops: CDR1 MNHEY, CDR2 SMNVEV (reference sequence). The CDR3 sequence is 14 residues long. Trimming took 6 bases from V and 2 from J; bases not matched to a gene: 2. The CDR3 loop is CASSGTGGNTEAFF. CDR3 DNA sequence: TGTGCCAGCAGCGGGACAGGGGGTAACACTGAAGCTTTCTTT.

This clone appeared a few times. The rearrangement uses TRBV7-3 and TRBJ1-2; D unclear. The CDR3 sequence is 13 residues long. The V gene lost 5 bases and the J gene lost 3 bases, with 10 bases spanning the gap. In germline, CDR1 is SGHTA, CDR2 FQGTGA. CDR3: CASSLGGDYGYTF. CDR3 sequence (DNA): TGTGCCAGCAGCCTGGGCGGGGACTATGGCTACACCTTC.

This clone has only a few counts. The chain is built from TRBV30 and TRBJ2-5, with TRBD2 as a possible D gene (5 bases). Germline assignment: CDR1 GTSNPN and CDR2 SVGIG (reference sequence). The CDR3 has 13 amino acids. The germline V and J ends were trimmed by 3 bases and 1 base, with 9 bases remaining between them. The CDR3 is CAWRLSVQETQYF. CDR3 sequence (DNA): TGTGCCTGGAGGCTTAGCGTCCAAGAGACCCAGTACTTC.

This clone was found a few times. The V call is TRBV7-2, the J call TRBJ2-7; TRBD1 matches at 8 bases. CDR1 SGHTA and CDR2 FQGNSA come from the germline V gene. V trimming: 2 bases; J trimming: 2 bases; junction bases outside the gene matches: 5. The length of the CDR3 is 15 residues. The CDR3 DNA is TGTGCCAGCAGCTTATCGGGACAGGCTGCCTACGAGCAGTACTTC. Translating gives CASSLSGQAAYEQYF.

This chain uses TRBV29-1 with TRBJ2-7, with D maybe TRBD1 (5 bases). The CDR3 totals 14 residues. Germline assignment: CDR1 SQVTM and CDR2 ANQGSEA. The V and J ends lost 0 bases and 5 bases respectively, with 14 bases between them. CDR3 coding DNA: TGCAGCGTTGAAGAAACGGCAGGGTCCGACGAGCAGTACTTC. Its protein product is CSVEETAGSDEQYF.

This clone was counted a single time. This sequence joins TRBV5-1 and TRBJ1-2; TRBD1 matches at 11 bases. Germline V gives CDR1 SGHRS, CDR2 YFSETQ. The CDR3 contains 14 residues. Trimming cost V 2 bases and J 8 bases; bases outside gene matches: 5. The DNA for the CDR3 is TGCGCCAGCAGCTTTGGACAGGGGGCGGAGGGCTACACCTTC. Translation: CASSFGQGAEGYTF.